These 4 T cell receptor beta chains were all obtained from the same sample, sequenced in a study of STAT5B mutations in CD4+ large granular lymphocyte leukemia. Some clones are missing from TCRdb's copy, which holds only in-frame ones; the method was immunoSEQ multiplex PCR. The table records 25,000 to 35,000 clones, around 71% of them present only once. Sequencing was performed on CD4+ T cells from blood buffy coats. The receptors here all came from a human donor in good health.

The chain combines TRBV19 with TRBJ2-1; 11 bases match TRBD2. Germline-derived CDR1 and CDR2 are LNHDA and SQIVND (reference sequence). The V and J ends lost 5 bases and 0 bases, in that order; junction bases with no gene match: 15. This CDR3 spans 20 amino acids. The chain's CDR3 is CASSSPGTSGTRFSYNEQFF. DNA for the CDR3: TGTGCCAGTAGTTCTCCCGGGACTAGCGGAACCCGTTTCTCCTACAATGAGCAGTTCTTC.

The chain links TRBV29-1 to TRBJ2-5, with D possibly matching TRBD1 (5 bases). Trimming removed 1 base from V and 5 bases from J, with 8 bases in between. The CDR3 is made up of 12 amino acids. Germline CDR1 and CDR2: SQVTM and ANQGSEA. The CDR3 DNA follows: TGCAGCGTTGAAGGGCAGGGCGAGACCCAGTACTTC. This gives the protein CSVEGQGETQYF.

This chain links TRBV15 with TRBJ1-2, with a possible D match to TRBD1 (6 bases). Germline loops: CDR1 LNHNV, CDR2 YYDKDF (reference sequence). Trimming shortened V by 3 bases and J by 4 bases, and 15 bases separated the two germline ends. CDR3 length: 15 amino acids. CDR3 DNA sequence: TGTGCCACCAGCAGTCCCCCCCCAGGGGCCTATGGCTACACCTTC. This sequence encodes CATSSPPPGAYGYTF.

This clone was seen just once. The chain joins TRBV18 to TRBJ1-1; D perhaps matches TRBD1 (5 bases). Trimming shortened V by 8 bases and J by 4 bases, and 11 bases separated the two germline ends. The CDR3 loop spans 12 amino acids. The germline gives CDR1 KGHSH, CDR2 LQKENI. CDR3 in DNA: TGTGCCAGCACCCAGGGCGGCACTGAAGCTTTCTTT. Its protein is CASTQGGTEAFF.